The clone carrying this T cell receptor (beta chain) was detected only a few times. The data belong to a study of blood T cells in healthy people across ages. V dropped 7 bases and J dropped 8 bases, with 23 bases sitting between them. The CDR3 length is 15 residues. With a J-beta primer mix and a sample-barcoded 5' primer, a second PCR ran about 6 to 11 cycles. TCRdb reprocessed the 5' RACE reads with MiXCR, giving one entry per CDR3 protein. The table has over 500,000 distinct CDR3 sequences, about 29% seen once; the top ten hold over 3.5%. These data were also reused for a study on T cells of mothers and their children. That paper notes: Slightly higher, non-significant overlap characterized related mother-child pairs relative to unrelated pairs.

The source of this sequence is a boy younger than 10 in good health. What was sequenced was blood. The genes are TRBV12-3 or TRBV12-4 and TRBJ1-2, with D possibly being TRBD1 (5 bases). CDR3 DNA: TGTGCCAGCATCCTACGGGGGGTAGGGGCCGGAGGCTACACCTTC. Translated: CASILRGVGAGGYTF.